Reported below is one TCR beta chain. The sample belongs to a study of cytomegalovirus exposure and HLA in healthy donors. V shed 5 bases, J shed 2 bases, and the junction held 7 bases outside the gene matches. The germline V gene has CDR1 SNHLY and CDR2 FYNNEI. There are 15 residues in the CDR3. This PCR relied on a set of 60 Vbeta primers and 13 Jbeta primers. Sequenced by immunoSEQ multiplex PCR; TCRdb stores in-frame clones only, minus some. The table shows about 210,000 clones, with 83% occurring only once. The sequenced material came from PBMCs. The chain carries TRBV2 and TRBJ2-3, with 7 positions matching TRBD1. The receptor's source is a man in his forties in good health and CMV-seropositive. CDR3 residues: CASSHAGGVTDTQYF. The CDR3 bases are TGTGCCAGCAGTCATGCAGGGGGAGTCACAGATACGCAGTATTTT.